Listed here is a single TCR beta chain. Germline loops: CDR1 SNHLY, CDR2 FYNNEI. J gave up 3 bases and V 8 bases, and 15 bases lay outside the gene matches. This CDR3 has 16 amino acids. These data come from a study of OX40 agonist ivuxolimab in advanced cancers. Data came from immunoSEQ multiplex PCR; TCRdb stores just in-frame clones and leaves some out. The data hold 60,000 to 65,000 clones, with about 90% observed a single time. This TCR was sampled from an adult with an advanced solid tumor such as melanoma, head and neck, liver or kidney cancer. Sequencing was performed on CD4+ or CD8+ T cells sorted from blood, taken in a trial of the OX40 agonist ivuxolimab. The J gene is TRBJ2-7, the V gene TRBV2, with TRBD1 identical over 8 bases. Here the CDR3 reads CASQGASLHDGYEQYF. CDR3 sequence (DNA): TGTGCCAGCCAGGGGGCTTCCTTACATGACGGCTACGAGCAGTACTTC.